This is a list of T cell receptor beta chains from one sample in a study of CXCR3-negative and CXCR3-positive naive CD8 T cells. For each CDR3 protein, TCRdb gives one entry from its re-call of the 5' RACE reads, without DNA. The repertoire table contains 55,000 to 75,000 distinct CDR3 sequences. The sequenced sample consisted of naive CXCR3+ CD8+ T cells from blood. These receptors all come from a human donor in good health. Some clones in this sample may be carry-over from other donors' samples. The CDR3 runs from the conserved cysteine through the conserved F or W.

J gene	V gene	CDR3 protein
TRBJ1-2	TRBV4-1	CASSHPGGQYGYTF
TRBJ2-2	TRBV19	CASSIDQRSTGELFF
TRBJ2-7	TRBV29-1	CSVHFVPGTGAAHEQYF
TRBJ2-2	TRBV6-5	CASAEITGELFF
TRBJ2-2	TRBV12-3/TRBV12-4	CASSLTSGGPYTGELFF
TRBJ2-3	TRBV27	CASSLRGSVLLTDTQYF
TRBJ1-5	TRBV5-1	CASSLQGNSNQPQHF
TRBJ2-5	TRBV4-2	CASSQAWTAQETQYF
TRBJ2-1	TRBV27	CASSGDRGSPYNEQFF
TRBJ2-3	TRBV7-2	CASSFVQGGTDTQYF
TRBJ1-1	TRBV29-1	CSVVTSGVNTEAFF
TRBJ2-3	TRBV20-1	CSARDLTSGEGASGGAVNTQYF
TRBJ2-2	TRBV19	CASSIWWTGNTGELFF
TRBJ2-1	TRBV4-3	CASSQAAVSYNEQFF
TRBJ2-1	TRBV29-1	CSVGDSSYNEQFF
TRBJ1-6	TRBV6-5	CASSYQEDRANSPLHF
TRBJ2-7	TRBV4-3	CASSLTDRVGSYEQYF
TRBJ2-7	TRBV4-1	CASRLSDTTAYEQYF
TRBJ1-1	TRBV6-2/TRBV6-3	CASKGTEVIVNTEAFF
TRBJ2-7	TRBV4-3	CASSQALPTGIGAYEQYF
TRBJ2-7	TRBV19	CASMEPGLGYEQYF
TRBJ1-5	TRBV10-3	CAISEGPMGNQPQHF
TRBJ2-1	TRBV7-9	CASSWIRQGGNEQFF
TRBJ2-3	TRBV20-1	CSATDPPDTQYF
TRBJ1-2	TRBV18	CASSPSSSKIYTF
TRBJ2-7	TRBV14	CASSQDTGQLFYEQYF
TRBJ1-1	TRBV20-1	CSAKRDEENTEAFF
TRBJ2-1	TRBV7-9	CASSNPRDSYNEQFF
TRBJ2-2	TRBV7-3	CASSLSGGEATGELFF
TRBJ2-3	TRBV15	CATRQGSSGFRDTQYF
TRBJ2-7	TRBV29-1	CSVEGVTGGPSGEQYF
TRBJ1-1	TRBV19	CASSIAIDRGRSGGAFF
TRBJ1-1	TRBV6-5	CASWYRGPIGGAFF
TRBJ2-3	TRBV4-3	CASSQASGGAFSADTQYF
TRBJ2-3	TRBV7-9	CASRPLSDTQYF
TRBJ2-7	TRBV29-1	CSVETPERDYEQYF
TRBJ2-1	TRBV11-3	CASSSPVGGRNNEQFF
TRBJ2-3	TRBV6-6	CASSYPDTQYF
TRBJ1-1	TRBV7-9	CASSGQGYTEAFF
TRBJ2-5	TRBV4-3	CASSQDWTHQETQYF
TRBJ2-7	TRBV29-1	CSVNYGYEQYF